This T cell receptor beta chain comes out of a study of shared clonotypes between healthy human individuals. Findings and limits, study-wide: Researchers sampled only blood; tissue repertoires likely differ.

Trimming took 4 bases from V and 2 from J, leaving 2 bases between them. Looked up from germline, CDR1 is SEHNR and CDR2 is FQNEAQ (reference sequence). The CDR3 has 11 amino acids. The naive CD8 fraction comprised CD45RO-negative cells positively selected for CCR7 and excluded terminally differentiated effector memory CD45RA+ cells. Donors included only healthy HIV-negative adults lacking recent acute infections or vaccinations. Profiling relied on immunoSEQ multiplex PCR, and the TCRdb table lists in-frame clones only, not all of them. Among approximately 650,000 clones listed, less than 97% were seen once. Concerning this clone: Its target is unknown. Other DNA sequences within the sample encode an identical CDR3.

The V and J genes are TRBV7-9 and TRBJ2-5; D uncertain. This receptor was identified in a woman in her twenties or thirties in good health. The specimen was naive CD8+ T cells sorted from blood. The DNA for the CDR3 is TGTGCCAGCAGCTCACAAGAGACCCAGTACTTC. This sequence encodes CASSSQETQYF.